This T cell receptor beta chain was identified during a study of T cells and Merkel cell carcinoma outcomes. The assay was immunoSEQ multiplex PCR, and TCRdb's table has in-frame clones only and misses some. Among over 15,000 clones listed, 81% were seen once. The V gene lost 7 bases and the J gene lost 6 bases, with 19 bases spanning the gap. CDR3 size: 15 residues. In germline, CDR1 is MDHEN, CDR2 SYDVKM. Sequencing input: tumor tissue from Merkel cell carcinoma. The sequence came from a human donor with Merkel cell carcinoma. The chain couples TRBV28 to TRBJ1-5; D perhaps matches TRBD1 (5 bases). CDR3 sequence: CASNYFPGFGQPQHF. The CDR3 bases are TGTGCCAGCAACTATTTCCCAGGGTTCGGTCAGCCCCAGCATTTT.